A single sample gave rise to the 19 T cell receptor beta chains below, sequenced in a study of blood T cell repertoires in COVID-19. Clones were sequenced by immunoSEQ multiplex PCR, and TCRdb holds only the in-frame ones, with some missing. There are some 74,000 clones in the sample; nearly 90% occur only once, and 25% to 35% lies in the top ten. Sequenced material: peripheral blood. The source is a man aged 45-60 years with acute or convalescent COVID-19.

The rearrangement uses TRBV25-1 and TRBJ2-1; a weak D match, TRBD2 (6 bases). The CDR3 covers 13 residues. Germline V gene sequence: CDR1 MGHDK, CDR2 SYGVNS. Between the trimmed V and J ends, which lost 1 base and 7 bases, there was a span of 8 bases. CDR3 amino acids: CASSEFGGNEQFF. The CDR3 DNA reads as TGTGCCAGCAGTGAATTCGGGGGAAATGAGCAGTTCTTC.

V is TRBV7-9 and J is TRBJ2-5; a possible D gene is TRBD1 (5 bases). Germline V gene lookup returns CDR1 SEHNR and CDR2 FQNEAQ (reference sequence). The CDR3 extends over 14 amino acids. V was shortened by 5 bases and J by 5 bases, with 15 bases between the two germline ends. CDR3 in amino acids: CASSIVAGQETQYF. As DNA, the CDR3 is TGTGCCAGCAGCATAGTGGCAGGGCAGGAGACCCAGTACTTC.

The V and J genes are TRBV5-4 and TRBJ1-3; D is unresolved. V was clipped by 0 bases and J by 1 base, with 11 bases between them. The germline V gene encodes CDR1 SGHNT and CDR2 YYREEE (reference sequence). The CDR3 has 16 amino acids. The DNA of the CDR3 is TGTGCCAGCAGCTTGGCTAGCGGGGTTTCTGGAAACACCATATATTTT. Translating gives CASSLASGVSGNTIYF.

This sequence joins TRBV2 and TRBJ2-7; the match to TRBD2 covers 8 bases. V lost 6 bases and J lost 3; bases outside the gene matches: 10. The germline V gene encodes CDR1 SNHLY and CDR2 FYNNEI. The CDR3 contains 15 residues. The CDR3 reads CASRQLADYDYEQYF. The CDR3 region has the DNA TGTGCCAGCAGGCAACTAGCGGACTATGACTACGAGCAGTACTTC.

CDR3 nucleotide sequence: TGTGCCAGCAAGCTACAGGAAGCGAACACTGAAGCTTTCTTT. Translated: CASKLQEANTEAFF. J is TRBJ1-1 and V is TRBV7-2; possibly TRBD1 for D (5 bases). This CDR3 region has 14 residues. V was clipped by 7 bases and J by 1 base, with 13 bases between them. In germline, CDR1 is SGHTA, CDR2 FQGNSA.

V usage is TRBV2 and J usage is TRBJ2-3; 8 bases fit TRBD1. Trimming cost V 2 bases and J 8 bases; bases outside gene matches: 3. In germline, CDR1 is SNHLY, CDR2 FYNNEI. This CDR3 contains 13 residues. CDR3 amino acids: CASSEQGAGTQYF. Written as DNA, the CDR3 is TGTGCCAGCAGTGAACAGGGGGCGGGTACGCAGTATTTT.

This sequence joins TRBV5-1 and TRBJ2-2, with 9 bases that match TRBD1. Germline V lookup: CDR1 SGHRS, CDR2 YFSETQ. The V and J ends lost 5 bases and 4 bases, in that order; junction bases with no gene match: 6. The CDR3 is 15 amino acids. CDR3 nucleotide sequence: TGCGCCAGCAGACAACAGGGGGCGGTCACCGGGGAGCTGTTTTTT. The encoded protein is CASRQQGAVTGELFF.

This clone showed up just once. The V and J genes are TRBV10-3 and TRBJ2-1, with 7 positions matching TRBD1. Germline lookup yields CDR1 ENHRY and CDR2 SYGVKD. This CDR3 comprises 16 residues. V shed 0 bases, J shed 5 bases, and the junction held 7 bases outside the gene matches. Written as DNA, the CDR3 is TGTGCCATCAGTGAGTCGTCAGGGGGAACGGACAATGAGCAGTTCTTC. Its translation: CAISESSGGTDNEQFF.

The chain employs TRBV28 and TRBJ2-7, with a possible D match to TRBD2 (5 bases). CDR3 length: 14 residues. Germline V CDR1 and CDR2: MDHEN, SYDVKM. V was pared by 5 bases and J by 0 bases, with 11 bases between. CDR3 sequence (DNA): TGTGCCAGCAGTCCCGGAGGAGGCTCCTACGAGCAGTACTTC. This translates into CASSPGGGSYEQYF.

This rearrangement joins TRBV4-1 to TRBJ1-1; D perhaps matches TRBD1 (6 bases). The CDR3 has 20 residues. The germline V gene encodes CDR1 MGHRA and CDR2 YSYEKL. Trimming cost V 1 base and J 0 bases, with 24 bases left between them. The CDR3 DNA reads as TGCGCCAGCAGCCAAGTTAGTGAACTACGGGTGACAGGCATGAACACTGAAGCTTTCTTT. This gives the protein CASSQVSELRVTGMNTEAFF.

The chain is built from TRBV9 and TRBJ1-2; D remains ambiguous. Between the trimmed V and J ends, which lost 0 bases and 3 bases, there was a span of 12 bases. CDR1 and CDR2 (germline): SGDLS, YYNGEE. This CDR3 has 15 amino acids. The CDR3 sequence is CASSVEERGDYGYTF. The DNA of the CDR3 is TGTGCCAGCAGCGTAGAGGAACGGGGAGACTATGGCTACACCTTC. Complete variable domain (other parts from reference TRBV9 and TRBJ1-2): DSGVTQTPKHLITATGQRVTLRCSPRSGDLSVYWYQQSLDQGLQFLIQYYNGEERAKGNILERFSAQQFPDLHSELNLSSLELGDSALYFCASSVEERGDYGYTFGSGTRLTVV.

The rearrangement uses TRBV4-1 and TRBJ2-7; TRBD1 agrees at 8 bases. The V and J ends lost 0 bases and 7 bases, in that order; junction bases with no gene match: 11. Germline CDR1 is MGHRA and CDR2 is YSYEKL. The CDR3 sequence is 16 residues long. CDR3 residues: CASSQEGYRGSGEQYF. DNA for the CDR3: TGCGCCAGCAGCCAAGAGGGGTACAGGGGGTCCGGTGAGCAGTACTTC.

The chain recombines TRBV7-2 with TRBJ1-2; the match to TRBD1 covers 7 bases. The CDR3 loop spans 14 amino acids. The J segment lost 7 bases and the V segment lost 5 bases, leaving 10 bases of the junction unmatched. Germline V gene data show CDR1 as SGHTA and CDR2 as FQGNSA. The CDR3 reads CASSAEGGLGGYTF. The CDR3, as DNA: TGTGCCAGCAGCGCAGAAGGGGGCCTGGGTGGCTACACCTTC. Looking up the rest from reference TRBV7-2 and TRBJ1-2 gives the full variable domain: GAGVSQSPSNKVTEKGKDVELRCDPISGHTALYWYRQSLGQGLEFLIYFQGNSAPDKSGLPSDRFSAERTGGSVSTLTIQRTQQEDSAVYLCASSAEGGLGGYTFGSGTRLTVV.

The chain has TRBV5-5 and TRBJ2-7; TRBD1 agrees at 7 bases. The CDR3 spans 14 residues. The ends lost 7 bases at V and 0 bases at J; junction bases unmatched: 7. Germline CDR1 and CDR2: SGHKS and YYEKEE (reference sequence). CDR3 residues: CASLTGTASYEQYF. The CDR3 nucleotides are TGTGCCAGCCTAACCGGGACAGCCTCCTACGAGCAGTACTTC.

The chain has TRBV12-3 or TRBV12-4 and TRBJ2-2; TRBD2 agrees at 7 bases. Losses at the gene ends were 5 bases for V and 6 bases for J; bases not matched to a gene: 3. The CDR3 sequence is 13 residues long. Written as DNA, the CDR3 is TGTGCCAGCAGTAAAGGACTAGCCGGGGAGCTGTTTTTT. Protein sequence: CASSKGLAGELFF.

The chain has TRBV29-1 and TRBJ2-1; 14 bases map to TRBD2. Per germline, CDR1 SQVTM and CDR2 ANQGSEA. The CDR3 consists of 15 residues. Losses at the gene ends were 7 bases for V and 8 bases for J; bases not matched to a gene: 10. CDR3 in amino acids: CSASTSGGAGYEQFF. CDR3 DNA: TGCAGCGCCTCGACTAGCGGGGGGGCCGGGTATGAGCAGTTCTTC.

The sample holds one count of this clone. This sequence joins TRBV27 and TRBJ2-7, with 8 bases lining up with TRBD1. The V and J ends lost 5 bases and 7 bases, in that order; junction bases with no gene match: 10. The CDR3 is made up of 14 amino acids. CDR1 is MNHEY and CDR2 is SMNVEV in the germline V gene (reference sequence). CDR3 bases: TGTGCCAGCAGTATCGGACAGGGTTTTGGTGAGCAGTACTTC. Protein sequence: CASSIGQGFGEQYF.

The rearrangement links TRBV5-1 to TRBJ2-7; 10 bases align to TRBD2. The CDR3 is 15 residues long. Losses at the gene ends were 4 bases for V and 1 base for J; bases not matched to a gene: 5. Germline CDR1 and CDR2: SGHRS and YFSETQ. The CDR3 DNA sequence: TGCGCCAGCAGCACACTAGCGGGGCTTTCCTACGAGCAGTACTTC. Protein sequence: CASSTLAGLSYEQYF.

The V gene is TRBV6-6, the J gene TRBJ1-5, with 7 bases that match TRBD1. The CDR3 length is 18 residues. Germline values: CDR1 MNHNY, CDR2 SVGAGI (reference sequence). Trimming cost V 5 bases and J 0 bases; bases outside gene matches: 13. This CDR3 reads CASSPLEGALYSNQPQHF. CDR3 coding DNA: TGTGCCAGCAGTCCCCTCGAGGGGGCTCTCTATAGCAATCAGCCCCAGCATTTT.